The T cell receptor (beta chain) under discussion was sequenced for a study of blood T cells in healthy people across ages. Regarding the study as a whole: Bulk PBMC profiling left naive and antigen-experienced comparisons inconclusive.

Comments on this clonotype: Its antigen remains unidentified. One end of the junction varies from germline; a read error may be responsible.

Germline-derived CDR1 and CDR2 are MGHRA and YSYEKL. The CDR3 runs 15 residues. A J-beta primer mix and a sample-barcoded 5' primer were used in a second PCR of roughly 6 to 11 cycles. TCRdb redid the calling of the 5' RACE reads with MiXCR, one entry per CDR3 protein. The sample carries 800,000 to 950,000 distinct CDR3 sequences, 25% to 35% recorded once. Per individual sample, total RNA of at least 5 micrograms was extracted. This sample was also put to use in a study of T cells of mothers and their children. That source adds: Each mother gave over 8.5 million TCR beta CDR3 reads; each child, about 3 million. The study found slightly higher but non-significant overlap in related versus unrelated mother-child pairs.

This rearrangement joins TRBV4-1 to TRBJ2-3, with 11 bases that match TRBD2. This receptor was taken from a woman between 35 and 50 years old in good health. The sequenced sample consisted of blood. The CDR3 spells CASSPLAGGTDTQCF. The CDR3 bases are TGCGCCAGCAGCCCCCTAGCGGGGGGTACAGATACGCAGTGTTTT.